The 2 T cell receptor beta chains reported below all come from one sample, sequenced in a study of blood T cell repertoires in COVID-19. Produced via immunoSEQ multiplex PCR; TCRdb's table is partial and in-frame only. This sample has 160,000 or so clones, with approximately 84% found just once. Material: peripheral blood. The receptor source for this set is a woman over 75 with acute or convalescent COVID-19.

This clone was seen more than once but under ten times. The rearrangement joins TRBV5-1 to TRBJ2-2, with D unresolved. The germline V gene encodes CDR1 SGHRS and CDR2 YFSETQ. The CDR3 consists of 13 residues. Trimming shortened V by 1 base and J by 7 bases, and 8 bases separated the two germline ends. The CDR3 loop is CASSLSESGELFF. The CDR3 nucleotides are TGCGCCAGCAGCTTGTCTGAGAGCGGGGAGCTGTTTTTT.

This chain's CDR3 is CSVEEGAFSYNEQFF. In DNA, the CDR3 is TGCAGCGTTGAAGAAGGGGCGTTCTCCTACAATGAGCAGTTCTTC. This chain joins TRBV29-1 and TRBJ2-1; D may be TRBD1 (5 bases). The CDR3 has 15 amino acids. Between the trimmed V and J ends, which lost 0 bases and 0 bases, there was a span of 9 bases. Per the germline V gene, CDR1 is SQVTM and CDR2 is ANQGSEA.